The 26 T cell receptor beta chains below were found in one sample sequenced in a study of OX40 agonist ivuxolimab in advanced cancers. Assay: immunoSEQ multiplex PCR; the TCRdb copy retains only in-frame clones and omits some. The profile shows some 46,000 clones, around 90% of them singletons. The sequencing used CD4+ or CD8+ T cells sorted from blood, collected in a trial of the OX40 agonist ivuxolimab. Receptors were obtained from an adult with an advanced solid tumor such as melanoma, head and neck, liver or kidney cancer.

V gene TRBV11-3 combines with J gene TRBJ1-2; D gene ambiguous. The CDR3 sequence is 14 residues long. V was shortened by 5 bases and J by 6 bases, with 16 bases between the two germline ends. Germline lookup yields CDR1 SGHNT and CDR2 YENEEA. Written as DNA, the CDR3 is TGTGCCAGCAGCCCAGAGAGTGGTCGGAATGGCTACACCTTC. Its protein product is CASSPESGRNGYTF.

V gene TRBV13 combines with J gene TRBJ2-7; 15 bases are a match to TRBD2. There are 15 residues in the CDR3. V shed 5 bases, J shed 5 bases, and the junction held 4 bases outside the gene matches. CDR1 is PRHDT, CDR2 FYEKMQ, per germline (reference sequence). The CDR3 DNA is TGTGCCAGCAGCGCAGGACTAGCGGGGGGGGACGAGCAGTACTTC. Translated, it gives CASSAGLAGGDEQYF.

The genes are TRBV11-3 and TRBJ2-7; D uncertain. Germline V gene sequence: CDR1 SGHNT, CDR2 YENEEA. The CDR3 length is 17 residues. V dropped 2 bases and J dropped 2 bases, with 19 bases sitting between them. The CDR3 sequence is CASSLHGYPTLPYEQYF. The CDR3 nucleotides are TGTGCCAGCAGCTTACATGGCTACCCGACTTTACCCTACGAGCAGTACTTC.

J is TRBJ1-2 and V is TRBV27; 9 nucleotides match TRBD1. The length of the CDR3 is 14 residues. The trim removed 3 bases at V and 4 bases at J, leaving 3 bases unmatched. Germline CDR1 MNHEY, CDR2 SMNVEV (reference sequence). The CDR3 loop is CASSFGQGIYGYTF. In nucleotides, the CDR3 is TGTGCCAGCAGTTTCGGACAGGGGATCTATGGCTACACCTTC.

The chain joins TRBV4-3 to TRBJ2-4; the D is unclear. Looked up from germline, CDR1 is LGHNA and CDR2 is YSLEER. V gave up 2 bases and J gave up 0 bases, with 8 bases separating them. The CDR3 has 15 residues. In DNA form, the CDR3 reads TGCGCCAGCAGCCAAAGGGTCCTAGCCAAAAACATTCAGTACTTC. Protein product: CASSQRVLAKNIQYF.

The rearrangement links TRBV5-4 to TRBJ2-7, with D hard to call. The V gene's germline CDR1 is SGHNT and CDR2 YYREEE (reference sequence). V dropped 4 bases and J dropped 3 bases, with 14 bases sitting between them. This CDR3 contains 14 residues. CDR3 bases: TGTGCCAGCAGCCTGTATGGCACAAACTACGAGCAGTACTTC. As protein: CASSLYGTNYEQYF.

J is TRBJ2-5 and V is TRBV13; D is undetermined. Per the germline V gene, CDR1 is PRHDT and CDR2 is FYEKMQ (reference sequence). The CDR3 is 13 residues long. V shed 0 bases and J shed 2 bases, with 4 bases lying between them. CDR3 DNA sequence: TGTGCCAGCAGCTTAGGACAGCAAGAGACCCAGTACTTC. Translated: CASSLGQQETQYF.

The V and J genes are TRBV6-1 and TRBJ1-1; D call uncertain. This CDR3 spans 10 amino acids. The V gene's germline CDR1 is MNHNS and CDR2 SASEGT. With 9 bases removed from V and 5 bases from J, the gap between germline ends came to 7 bases. Here the CDR3 reads CASRRTEAFF. The CDR3 DNA is TGTGCCAGTCGTCGGACTGAAGCTTTCTTT.

J is TRBJ1-1 and V is TRBV15, with D maybe TRBD1 (6 bases). V lost 4 bases and J 0 bases, leaving 9 bases between the germline ends. The CDR3 totals 14 residues. CDR1 and CDR2 from the germline V gene are LNHNV and YYDKDF (reference sequence). Here the CDR3 reads CATSTGHLNTEAFF. The CDR3 nucleotides read TGTGCCACCAGCACGGGACATTTGAACACTGAAGCTTTCTTT.

This chain joins TRBV29-1 and TRBJ1-1; D might be TRBD1 (6 bases). The V gene lost 8 bases and the J gene lost 2 bases, with 12 bases spanning the gap. The length of the CDR3 is 12 residues. Germline V gene data show CDR1 as SQVTM and CDR2 as ANQGSEA. The CDR3 sequence is CSTGQPNTEAFF. As DNA, the CDR3 is TGCAGCACCGGACAGCCTAACACTGAAGCTTTCTTT.

This chain links TRBV4-3 with TRBJ2-3; 11 bases match TRBD2. CDR1 is LGHNA and CDR2 is YSLEER in the germline V gene. The CDR3 totals 18 residues. The ends lost 1 base at V and 4 bases at J; junction bases unmatched: 10. DNA for the CDR3: TGCGCCAGCAGCCAAGTATTACGGAAACTAGCGGGGGCAGATACGCAGTATTTT. As protein: CASSQVLRKLAGADTQYF.

The CDR3 DNA reads TGCAGCGTTGAACCGGGGTCCGGCGAGCAGTACTTC. It encodes CSVEPGSGEQYF. This sequence joins TRBV29-1 and TRBJ2-7; maybe TRBD2 (5 bases). The CDR3 spans 12 residues. CDR1 SQVTM and CDR2 ANQGSEA come from the germline V gene. Trimming pared 2 bases from V and 6 bases from J, leaving 11 bases between.

This clone appeared many times. The chain is built from TRBV5-4 and TRBJ1-1; unclear D gene. The V end was cut by 5 bases, the J end by 0 bases, with 11 bases between. CDR1 and CDR2 from the germline V gene are SGHNT and YYREEE (reference sequence). The CDR3 runs 14 residues. CDR3 protein: CASRLEAVNTEAFF. The CDR3 coding sequence is TGTGCCAGCAGGCTAGAGGCAGTGAACACTGAAGCTTTCTTT.

Points on this clone: One end of the junction is discordant with germline, which a read error may explain. The chain recombines TRBV29-1 with TRBJ2-5, with D maybe TRBD1 (5 bases). CDR1 SQVTM and CDR2 ANQGSEA come from the germline V gene. The CDR3 covers 14 residues. The CDR3 is CSVEPGIPQEAQYF. The CDR3 region has the DNA TGCAGCGTTGAACCAGGGATCCCCCAAGAGGCCCAGTACTTC. The variable domain in full, with the rest retrieved from reference TRBV29-1 and TRBJ2-5, is SAVISQKPSRDICQRGTSLTIQCQVDSQVTMMFWYRQQPGQSLTLIATANQGSEATYESGFVIDKFPISRPNLTFSTLTVSNMSPEDSSIYLCSVEPGIPQEAQYFGPGTRLLVL.

V usage is TRBV6-5 and J usage is TRBJ2-3; TRBD2 matches 10 bases. The V segment lost 4 bases and the J segment 5 bases; nucleotides outside the gene matches: 6. Germline CDR1 MNHEY, CDR2 SVGAGI. The CDR3 contains 15 residues. The CDR3 DNA reads TGTGCCAGCAGTTCGCTAGCGGGGGCTAGAGATACGCAGTATTTT. It translates to CASSSLAGARDTQYF.

V is TRBV5-6 and J is TRBJ2-7, with 7 positions matching TRBD2. The CDR3 contains 14 residues. Germline CDR1 and CDR2: SGHDT and YYEEEE. Losses at the gene ends were 4 bases for V and 0 bases for J; bases not matched to a gene: 4. The CDR3 DNA is TGTGCCAGCAGCGGCGGCGGGAGCTCCTACGAGCAGTACTTC. This codes for CASSGGGSSYEQYF.

DNA of the CDR3: TGTGCCAGCAGTATTGGACAGGGGATCTACGAGCAGTACTTC. It specifies CASSIGQGIYEQYF. The rearrangement uses TRBV27 and TRBJ2-7; 9 bases are a match to TRBD1. Germline V gene lookup returns CDR1 MNHEY and CDR2 SMNVEV (reference sequence). The CDR3 consists of 14 residues. Unmatched junction bases numbered 5, after V lost 5 bases and J lost 3 bases.

This clone was seen only a few times. The chain links TRBV27 to TRBJ1-5, with unresolved D. The germline CDR1 and CDR2 sequences are MNHEY and SMNVEV (reference sequence). This CDR3 is built from 13 residues. Trimming stripped 5 bases from V and 7 bases from J, with 12 bases between. The CDR3 sequence is CASSLGRNQPQHF. The CDR3 DNA sequence: TGTGCCAGCAGTCTCGGAAGGAACCAGCCCCAGCATTTT.

The chain is built from TRBV9 and TRBJ2-7; TRBD2 matches at 14 bases. Germline trimming cut 3 bases from V and 7 bases from J; bases unmatched to any gene: 3. This CDR3 has 14 amino acids. The germline CDR1 and CDR2 sequences are SGDLS and YYNGEE. As DNA, the CDR3 is TGTGCCAGCAGCGACCGGACTAGCGGGAGGGAGCAGTACTTC. Its protein is CASSDRTSGREQYF.

This clone was picked up one time. The V gene is TRBV18, the J gene TRBJ1-3; D remains unclear. V lost 6 bases and J lost 3, with 21 bases in between. CDR1 and CDR2 (germline): KGHSH, LQKENI. The CDR3 totals 17 residues. CDR3 region: CASSAGAPYLSGNTIYF. As DNA, the CDR3 is TGTGCCAGCTCTGCAGGTGCTCCCTATCTGAGTGGAAACACCATATATTTT. Supplemented by reference TRBV18 and TRBJ1-3, the full variable domain reads NAGVMQNPRHLVRRRGQEARLRCSPMKGHSHVYWYRQLPEEGLKFMVYLQKENIIDESGMPKERFSAEFPKEGPSILRIQQVVRGDSAAYFCASSAGAPYLSGNTIYFGEGSWLTVV.

This sequence joins TRBV6-5 and TRBJ1-1; D uncertain. This CDR3 contains 13 residues. V was shortened by 3 bases and J by 1 base, with 6 bases between the two germline ends. Germline CDR1 is MNHEY and CDR2 is SVGAGI. CDR3 region: CASSYVENTEAFF. The DNA for the CDR3 is TGTGCCAGCAGTTATGTAGAGAACACTGAAGCTTTCTTT.

This chain uses TRBV6-5 with TRBJ1-2, with unresolved D. This CDR3 is built from 13 residues. Germline CDR1 MNHEY, CDR2 SVGAGI. V lost 2 bases to trimming and J lost 3 bases, with 7 bases between them. The CDR3 region has the DNA TGTGCCAGCAGTTACAGGGTTCACTATGGCTACACCTTC. This encodes CASSYRVHYGYTF.

The CDR3 DNA follows: TGCGCCAGCAGCCAAGATGGGGTAGGGACAGGGGCGTACGAGCAGTACTTC. Protein product: CASSQDGVGTGAYEQYF. The chain couples TRBV4-3 to TRBJ2-7; 10 bases fit TRBD1. The ends lost 0 bases at V and 4 bases at J; junction bases unmatched: 9. Germline V gene data show CDR1 as LGHNA and CDR2 as YSLEER. This CDR3 spans 17 amino acids.

The chain is built from TRBV19 and TRBJ2-7; 7 bases are a match to TRBD2. CDR3 length equals 15 residues. CDR1 is LNHDA and CDR2 is SQIVND in the germline V gene (reference sequence). The V and J ends lost 6 bases and 2 bases, in that order; junction bases with no gene match: 10. The CDR3 DNA is TGTGCCAGTAGCGCCTGGGGGGGGATCCCCTACGAGCAGTACTTC. Amino acid sequence: CASSAWGGIPYEQYF.

The V call is TRBV9, the J call TRBJ2-2; TRBD2 matches 7 bases. V shed 0 bases, J shed 6 bases, and the junction held 5 bases outside the gene matches. Germline V gene sequence: CDR1 SGDLS, CDR2 YYNGEE. This CDR3 has 15 residues. DNA of the CDR3: TGTGCCAGCAGCGTAGGAAGGGCGGGGGCCGGGGAGCTGTTTTTT. It codes for CASSVGRAGAGELFF.

The chain couples TRBV27 to TRBJ2-1, with D perhaps given as TRBD1 or TRBD2 (5 bases each). Trimming pared 6 bases from V and 7 bases from J, leaving 16 bases between. The CDR3 sequence is 14 residues long. The germline CDR1 and CDR2 sequences are MNHEY and SMNVEV (reference sequence). The CDR3, as DNA: TGTGCCAGCAGGCCGGGACGTAACTTGAATGAGCAGTTCTTC. Translated: CASRPGRNLNEQFF.